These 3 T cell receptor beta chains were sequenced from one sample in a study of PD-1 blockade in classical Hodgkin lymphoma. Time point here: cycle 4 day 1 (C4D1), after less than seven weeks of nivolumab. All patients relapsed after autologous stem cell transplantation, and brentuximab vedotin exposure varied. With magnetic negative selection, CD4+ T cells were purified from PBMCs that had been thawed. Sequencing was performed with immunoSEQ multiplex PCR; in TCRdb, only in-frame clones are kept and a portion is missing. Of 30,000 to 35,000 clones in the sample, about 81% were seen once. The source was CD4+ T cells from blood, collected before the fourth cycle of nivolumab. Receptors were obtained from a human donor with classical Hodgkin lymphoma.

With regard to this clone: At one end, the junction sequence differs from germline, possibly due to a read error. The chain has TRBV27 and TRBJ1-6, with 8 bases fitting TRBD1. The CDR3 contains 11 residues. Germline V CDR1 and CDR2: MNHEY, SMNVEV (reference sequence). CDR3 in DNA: TGTGCCAGCAGTTTCCGGGACAGGTTTTTCTTT. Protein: CASSFRDRFFF.

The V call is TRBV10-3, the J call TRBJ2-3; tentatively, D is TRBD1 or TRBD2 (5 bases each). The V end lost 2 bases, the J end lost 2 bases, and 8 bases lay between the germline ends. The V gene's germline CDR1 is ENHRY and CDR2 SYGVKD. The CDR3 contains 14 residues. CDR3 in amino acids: CAISELGDTDTQYF. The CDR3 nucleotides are TGTGCCATCAGTGAGCTGGGGGACACAGATACGCAGTATTTT.

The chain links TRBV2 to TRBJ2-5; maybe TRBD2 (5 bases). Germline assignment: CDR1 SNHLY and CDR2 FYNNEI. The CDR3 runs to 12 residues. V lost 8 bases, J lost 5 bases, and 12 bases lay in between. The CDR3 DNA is TGTGCCAGCGGTTGGAGGTCGGAGACCCAGTACTTC. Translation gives CASGWRSETQYF.